These 9 T cell receptor beta chains were all obtained from the same sample, sequenced in a study of T cell repertoires in cytomegalovirus infection. TCRdb recomputed calls from the reads with MiXCR, one row per CDR3 protein. The repertoire holds under 10,000 distinct CDR3 sequences, with under 55% as singletons. These receptors' targets are unknown. Material for sequencing was PBMCs, sequenced either directly or after in vitro stimulation (not recorded which). The receptor set was obtained from a human donor in good health (CMV status not recorded). Some clones in this sample may be carry-over from other donors' samples.

This rearrangement joins TRBV11-2 to TRBJ1-5, with D perhaps TRBD1 (6 bases). Trimming removed 5 bases from V and 3 bases from J, with 11 bases in between. Germline-derived CDR1 and CDR2 are SGHAT and FQNNGV. The CDR3 totals 14 residues. CDR3 sequence reads: CASSAGTLNQPQHF. The DNA for the CDR3 is TGTGCCAGCAGCGCCGGGACACTCAATCAGCCCCAGCATTTT. The full variable domain, completed using reference TRBV11-2 and TRBJ1-5, is EAGVAQSPRYKIIEKRQSVAFWCNPISGHATLYWYQQILGQGPKLLIQFQNNGVVDDSQLPKDRFSAERLKGVDSTLKIQPAKLEDSAVYLCASSAGTLNQPQHFGDGTRLSIL.

This clonotype was detected only once. The rearrangement uses TRBV10-3 and TRBJ1-2, with D uncertain. V lost 10 bases and J lost 0, with 15 bases in between. CDR3 length: 14 residues. CDR1 is ENHRY, CDR2 SYGVKD, per germline. CDR3 loop: CATKDGLANYGYTF. DNA for the CDR3: TGTGCCACCAAGGACGGCTTAGCTAACTATGGCTACACCTTC.

This chain joins TRBV27 and TRBJ2-2, with a possible D match to TRBD2 (7 bases). Germline V gene lookup returns CDR1 MNHEY and CDR2 SMNVEV (reference sequence). The CDR3 totals 16 residues. V lost 4 bases, J lost 5 bases, and 17 bases lay in between. CDR3 nucleotides: TGTGCCAGCAGTTCCATACAGGGAGGGCGGACCGGGGAGCTGTTTTTT. It encodes CASSSIQGGRTGELFF.

The rearrangement links TRBV7-3 to TRBJ2-3; 8 bases align to TRBD2. Germline CDR1 reads SGHTA; CDR2 reads FQGTGA. The CDR3 is made up of 16 amino acids. With V trimmed by 0 bases and J by 4 bases, 6 bases remained unmatched. The CDR3 DNA sequence: TGTGCCAGCAGCTTAACGGCGGGGGGCATAGCAGATACGCAGTATTTT. The encoded protein is CASSLTAGGIADTQYF.

Note on this clonotype: A read error may produce the germline difference seen at one junction end. The rearrangement links TRBV5-5 to TRBJ2-1, with a tentative D call TRBD2 (6 bases). CDR1 is SGHKS, CDR2 YYEKEE, per germline (reference sequence). The CDR3 sequence is 11 residues long. DNA of the CDR3: TGTGCCAGCACCTTGGGGACTGAGCAGTTCTTT. Translated: CASTLGTEQFF.

The V call is TRBV7-2, the J call TRBJ1-2; tentative D call: TRBD1 (6 bases). The CDR3 totals 19 residues. In germline, CDR1 is SGHTA, CDR2 FQGNSA. The CDR3 is CSISLGDVTTTGFGSGYTF. CDR3 nucleotide sequence: TGTTCCATCAGCTTAGGGGACGTCACTACTACAGGGTTTGGTAGTGGCTACACCTTC.

This clonotype appeared a single time. Sequence at one end of the junction differs from germline and may be a read error. The chain has TRBV27 and TRBJ1-5; the D gene is possibly TRBD1 (5 bases). This CDR3 spans 13 amino acids. Per germline, CDR1 MNHEY and CDR2 SMNVEV (reference sequence). The CDR3 DNA reads as TGTGCAAGAAGTGCAGGGTCTGGGCAGCCCCCGCATTTT. Its protein is CARSAGSGQPPHF.

The CDR3: CASSLEGGGYNEQFF. Written as DNA, the CDR3 is TGTGCCAGCAGCTTAGAGGGAGGAGGGTACAATGAGCAGTTCTTC. This chain connects TRBV7-2 to TRBJ2-1; D might be TRBD2 (6 bases). Germline CDR1 SGHTA, CDR2 FQGNSA. The CDR3 runs to 15 residues. Trimming cost V 1 base and J 4 bases, with 11 bases left between them.

This clonotype was recorded many times. The chain joins TRBV7-6 to TRBJ1-3; TRBD1 aligns across 7 bases. The CDR3 consists of 15 residues. In germline, CDR1 is SGHVS, CDR2 FNYEAQ. V was clipped by 5 bases and J by 0 bases; unmatched bases: 4. CDR3 residues: CASSLGTASGNTIYF. The CDR3 nucleotides read TGTGCCAGCAGCCTAGGGACAGCCTCTGGAAACACCATATATTTT.